Presented here are 26 T cell receptor beta chains from one specimen sequenced in a study of cytomegalovirus exposure and HLA in healthy donors. Vbeta (60) and Jbeta (13) primers were used in the PCR. TCRdb's table, derived via immunoSEQ multiplex PCR, lists solely in-frame clones and lacks some. The data hold roughly 190,000 clones, with almost 75% observed a single time. Sequences were obtained from PBMCs. Source of these receptors: a woman aged 25 to 39 in good health and CMV-seropositive.

V gene TRBV27 combines with J gene TRBJ1-5; D uncertain. With 3 bases removed from V and 0 bases from J, the gap between germline ends came to 9 bases. The CDR3 extends over 15 amino acids. CDR1 is MNHEY, CDR2 SMNVEV, per germline (reference sequence). The CDR3 region has the DNA TGTGCCAGCAGTTTTTGGCCGGGTAGCAATCAGCCCCAGCATTTT. Translating gives CASSFWPGSNQPQHF.

This chain joins TRBV7-2 and TRBJ2-1, with TRBD2 matching over 9 bases. With 3 bases clipped from V and 0 bases from J, the junction kept 0 bases outside the gene matches. The CDR3 has 15 amino acids. Germline V gives CDR1 SGHTA, CDR2 FQGNSA. This CDR3 reads CASSFSGSSYNEQFF. Written as DNA, the CDR3 is TGTGCCAGCAGCTTTAGCGGGAGCTCCTACAATGAGCAGTTCTTC.

On this clone: The same CDR3 also results from other DNA sequences found in this sample. The chain links TRBV6-1 to TRBJ2-7; D unclear. The germline gives CDR1 MNHNS, CDR2 SASEGT. CDR3 length: 13 amino acids. Trimming pared 2 bases from V and 1 base from J, leaving 6 bases between. The CDR3 spells CASSESISYEQYF. The CDR3 DNA reads TGTGCCAGCAGTGAATCAATTTCCTACGAGCAGTACTTC.

The J gene is TRBJ1-2, the V gene TRBV28, with TRBD1 as a possible D gene (6 bases). V was clipped by 4 bases and J by 7 bases, with 16 bases between them. The germline CDR1 and CDR2 sequences are MDHEN and SYDVKM. The CDR3 spans 14 residues. As DNA, the CDR3 is TGTGCCAGCAGTTCCCTTCGGGGGGGCTCTGGCTACACCTTC. Its translation is CASSSLRGGSGYTF.

The chain employs TRBV27 and TRBJ2-2; D not resolved. With 7 bases removed from V and 5 bases from J, the gap between germline ends came to 5 bases. The germline V gene encodes CDR1 MNHEY and CDR2 SMNVEV (reference sequence). The CDR3 consists of 11 residues. CDR3 in amino acids: CASKATGELFF. As DNA, the CDR3 is TGTGCCAGCAAAGCAACCGGGGAGCTGTTTTTT.

The chain recombines TRBV5-8 with TRBJ2-2; 8 bases are shared with TRBD1. V lost 4 bases, J lost 4 bases, and 6 bases stayed unmatched. Per germline, CDR1 SGHTS and CDR2 YDEGEE. The CDR3 contains 15 residues. The CDR3 spells CASSLRQGFTGELFF. The CDR3 nucleotides read TGTGCCAGCAGCCTTCGACAGGGGTTCACCGGGGAGCTGTTTTTT.

The V call is TRBV6-1, the J call TRBJ2-5; the D gene is possibly TRBD2 (6 bases). The V end was cut by 6 bases, the J end by 4 bases, with 18 bases between. Germline V gene lookup returns CDR1 MNHNS and CDR2 SASEGT. The CDR3 consists of 15 residues. CDR3 sequence (DNA): TGTGCCAGCAGGGGTGCGGGAACAGATCGAGAGACCCAGTACTTC. It is translated as CASRGAGTDRETQYF.

The V and J genes are TRBV28 and TRBJ2-2; 9 nucleotides match TRBD2. Germline CDR1 MDHEN, CDR2 SYDVKM. V lost 10 bases, J lost 2 bases, and 5 bases stayed unmatched. The CDR3 covers 14 residues. The CDR3 bases are TGTGCCATCCGGACTAGCGATAACACCGGGGAGCTGTTTTTT. It is translated as CAIRTSDNTGELFF.

This chain links TRBV5-1 with TRBJ1-2, with 8 nucleotides matching TRBD1. The CDR3 runs to 14 residues. Germline V lookup: CDR1 SGHRS, CDR2 YFSETQ. V shed 3 bases and J 5 bases; nucleotides not matched to a gene: 6. In DNA form, the CDR3 reads TGCGCCAGCAGCTCTGGGACAGGCCCTTATGGCTACACCTTC. It translates to CASSSGTGPYGYTF.

The gene calls are TRBV27 and TRBJ2-3, with 9 bases lining up with TRBD2. The V gene end was trimmed by 2 bases and the J gene end by 4 bases; junction bases not matched to a gene: 1. The germline gives CDR1 MNHEY, CDR2 SMNVEV (reference sequence). CDR3 size: 14 residues. CDR3 protein: CASSLLAGSDTQYF. CDR3 nucleotide sequence: TGTGCCAGCAGTTTACTAGCGGGGTCAGATACGCAGTATTTT.

The chain joins TRBV6-6 to TRBJ1-5; D is possibly TRBD1 (5 bases). The CDR3 spans 15 residues. Per the germline V gene, CDR1 is MNHNY and CDR2 is SVGAGI (reference sequence). V shed 0 bases and J shed 7 bases, with 13 bases lying between them. CDR3 DNA sequence: TGTGCCAGCAGTTACTCGGTGCAGGGAGGCCAGCCCCAGCATTTT. This encodes CASSYSVQGGQPQHF.

This clone was counted once. The genes are TRBV5-1 and TRBJ2-2; 8 bases map to TRBD2. CDR1 and CDR2 from the germline V gene are SGHRS and YFSETQ. The CDR3 has 17 amino acids. Unmatched junction bases numbered 12, after V lost 4 bases and J lost 4 bases. In DNA form, the CDR3 reads TGCGCCAGCAGCCTGCAAGATGCGGGAGGACTCACCGGGGAGCTGTTTTTT. This codes for CASSLQDAGGLTGELFF.

The table lists this clone with a count of one. The chain joins TRBV27 to TRBJ2-7, with D unclear. The germline CDR1 and CDR2 sequences are MNHEY and SMNVEV (reference sequence). The V gene lost 5 bases and the J gene lost 0 bases, with 8 bases spanning the gap. CDR3 size: 13 residues. The CDR3 bases are TGTGCCAGCAGTCTGGGCTACTCCTACGAGCAGTACTTC. Translated: CASSLGYSYEQYF.

The chain recombines TRBV28 with TRBJ2-3, with 12 bases that match TRBD1. The J segment lost 2 bases and the V segment lost 5 bases, leaving 5 bases of the junction unmatched. This CDR3 has 16 amino acids. Germline loops: CDR1 MDHEN, CDR2 SYDVKM. CDR3 in amino acids: CASSLGTGGNTDTQYF. The CDR3 DNA sequence: TGTGCCAGCAGTCTGGGGACAGGGGGCAACACAGATACGCAGTATTTT.

This clone was detected only a few times. The chain uses TRBV6-6 and TRBJ1-1; TRBD1 is a possible D gene (6 bases). There are 13 residues in the CDR3. From germline, CDR1 is MNHNY and CDR2 SVGAGI (reference sequence). V was trimmed by 0 bases and J by 4 bases, leaving 6 bases between them. CDR3 sequence reads: CASSYSGATEAFF. In DNA form, the CDR3 reads TGTGCCAGCAGTTACTCGGGGGCCACTGAAGCTTTCTTT.

This clone appeared a few times. The V and J genes are TRBV5-6 and TRBJ2-7, with 12 nucleotides matching TRBD2. The CDR3 contains 13 residues. Germline CDR1 is SGHDT and CDR2 is YYEEEE. V lost 9 bases to trimming and J lost 1 base; unmatched junction nucleotides: 2. The DNA of the CDR3 is TGTGCCACAACTAGCGGGAGGTCCTACGAGCAGTACTTC. Encoded protein: CATTSGRSYEQYF.

This clone was picked up one time. The V gene is TRBV13, the J gene TRBJ2-2; D might be TRBD1 (6 bases). V was trimmed by 5 bases and J by 4 bases, leaving 20 bases between them. The germline CDR1 and CDR2 sequences are PRHDT and FYEKMQ (reference sequence). This CDR3 contains 17 residues. The CDR3 region has the DNA TGTGCCAGCAGCCAACAAATCACAGGGACCGGCACCGGGGAGCTGTTTTTT. Protein: CASSQQITGTGTGELFF.

The chain has TRBV28 and TRBJ2-7, with TRBD2 matching 12 bases. The CDR3 runs 14 residues. CDR1 MDHEN and CDR2 SYDVKM come from the germline V gene. Germline trimming cut 5 bases from V and 6 bases from J; bases unmatched to any gene: 5. The CDR3 coding sequence is TGTGCCAGCAGTCGACTAGCGGGAGATGGCGAGCAGTACTTC. Its protein product is CASSRLAGDGEQYF.

The chain joins TRBV27 to TRBJ2-1; tentative D call: TRBD2 (5 bases). CDR3 size: 11 residues. Germline CDR1 and CDR2: MNHEY and SMNVEV (reference sequence). V was clipped by 6 bases and J by 8 bases, with 8 bases between them. The CDR3 DNA sequence: TGTGCCAGCAGGAATAGCGATGAGCAGTTCTTC. Its protein is CASRNSDEQFF.

This chain links TRBV29-1 with TRBJ2-3, with 7 bases that match TRBD1. CDR1 and CDR2 (germline): SQVTM, ANQGSEA. V trimming: 4 bases; J trimming: 2 bases; junction bases outside the gene matches: 6. This CDR3 has 14 amino acids. This CDR3 is CSVVGDSYTDTQYF. CDR3 nucleotides: TGCAGCGTTGTGGGGGACAGTTACACAGATACGCAGTATTTT.

This chain links TRBV13 with TRBJ1-1; the D gene is possibly TRBD1 (6 bases). Germline loops: CDR1 PRHDT, CDR2 FYEKMQ (reference sequence). The CDR3 is 14 residues long. The germline V and J ends were trimmed by 4 bases and 5 bases, with 14 bases remaining between them. Here the CDR3 reads CASSSEATGTEAFF. The DNA of the CDR3 is TGTGCCAGCAGCTCCGAGGCCACAGGGACTGAAGCTTTCTTT.

This clone was seen a single time. This CDR3 is also generated by other DNA sequences in the sample. The chain joins TRBV7-7 to TRBJ2-2; TRBD1 is a possible D gene (5 bases). Germline loops: CDR1 SSHAT, CDR2 FNYEAQ (reference sequence). Trimming shortened V by 6 bases and J by 4 bases, and 12 bases separated the two germline ends. The CDR3 runs to 14 residues. The CDR3 nucleotides are TGTGCCAGCAGTTCCGACAGAGCCACCGGGGAGCTGTTTTTT. This encodes CASSSDRATGELFF.

The CDR3 here is CATSRGTDPLIEQYF. DNA for the CDR3: TGTGCCACCAGCAGGGGCACTGACCCGCTTATCGAGCAGTACTTC. The chain recombines TRBV15 with TRBJ2-7; D unclear. This CDR3 is 15 amino acids long. Trimming cost V 3 bases and J 6 bases, with 18 bases left between them. The germline CDR1 and CDR2 sequences are LNHNV and YYDKDF (reference sequence).

The chain employs TRBV28 and TRBJ2-1, with D maybe TRBD2 (6 bases). V was cut by 7 bases and J by 4 bases, with 14 bases left in between. Germline CDR1 and CDR2: MDHEN and SYDVKM. The CDR3 covers 14 residues. CDR3 sequence (DNA): TGTGCCAGCATAATGTGGCGGGGTTACAATGAGCAGTTCTTC. Translated, it gives CASIMWRGYNEQFF.

The J gene is TRBJ1-1, the V gene TRBV6-1; D may be TRBD1 (5 bases). This CDR3 has 14 amino acids. Trimming stripped 2 bases from V and 4 bases from J, with 11 bases between. Germline V lookup: CDR1 MNHNS, CDR2 SASEGT. CDR3 residues: CASSERGEVTEAFF. The CDR3 DNA reads as TGTGCCAGCAGTGAACGAGGGGAGGTCACTGAAGCTTTCTTT.

The V and J genes are TRBV21-1 and TRBJ2-7; the table calls TRBD2, which could not be checked here. TRBV21-1 is designated a pseudogene. This CDR3 has 13 amino acids. In DNA form, the CDR3 reads TGTGCCAGCAGTACTGTAACCCCCTACGAGCAGTACTTC. Translation: CASSTVTPYEQYF.